Detailed here is one TCR beta chain. What antigen it recognizes has not been identified. Relative to the germline gene, one junction end is altered; a read error may explain this. Total RNA and DNA were co-extracted without cell sorting from roughly 20-30 mg of bulk tissue using the AllPrep DNA/RNA mini kit. Between late 2015 and March 2016, about 5 patients in China with histopathologically diagnosed primary liver carcinoma had their tumors surgically resected. At the time of sampling, the patients were treatment-naive and had chronic HBV infection. Five spatially separated regions were sampled per tumor: superior, inferior, left-lateral and right-lateral poles, plus the tumor centre. More than 75% viable tumor cells were found by histology in every tumor sample. Fresh tumor and adjacent tissue pieces were bisected; one half was stored in RNAlater at -80°C, the other sent for histology. This record belongs to a study of tumor-infiltrating lymphocytes in primary liver carcinoma (dated by TCRdb to about 2017). Turning to the overall study: Of the five patients (three men and two women, aged 30 to 69 years), four had hepatocellular carcinoma and one had combined HCC and intrahepatic cholangiocarcinoma. Tumors of the five patients were stage T1-T3 N0M0 with maximum diameters of roughly 4 to 11 cm. Each sample produced roughly 3.65 to 7.5 million productive TCRbeta reads, and read depth showed no significant difference between tissue types. For each liver tumor, the study sampled five regions along with adjacent normal tissue and blood, and applied TCRbeta repertoire sequencing, expression microarrays and whole-exome sequencing. TCRbeta repertoire sequencing covered roughly 35 specimens from 5 patients: around 25 tumor regions, 5 adjacent noncancerous liver tissues and 5 peripheral blood samples. To link TCRbeta repertoire diversity with the local molecular phenotype, the roughly 27 tumor region samples were profiled using Agilent mRNA microarrays. Reproducibility between technical replicate repertoires was high, with correlation coefficients above 0.95 and mean shared-clone rates about 0.89.

Results the study describes overall, beyond this receptor: Only about 7.5-25% of top clones were present in all five regions of a tumor, suggesting spatial heterogeneity of tumor-infiltrating T cells. A significantly larger repertoire fraction was made up by the top 250 clones in tumors than in blood (p = 0.039). Only the TCR beta chain was sequenced, which likely underestimates true repertoire diversity because unpaired alpha chains were not captured. The study included only four to six patients, and the authors note findings should be validated in a larger study. Comparison of CD4+ and CD8+ T cell repertoires was precluded by the use of bulk unsorted samples. Repertoire overlap was higher between tumor regions (mean about 36%) than tumor-adjacent (approximately 17%) or tumor-blood (14%) pairs, consistent with antigen-driven expansion.

TCRbeta-specific cDNA was reverse-transcribed from around 500 ng total RNA using a constant-region primer and ProtoScript II reverse transcriptase. The TCRbeta libraries were prepared through three rounds of nested multiplex PCR following a slightly modified ARM-PCR procedure. Multiplex TRBV1-TRBV30 forward primers and a Cbeta reverse primer were used in the first two PCR rounds, each of which was run for around 10 cycles. Sample barcodes and Illumina adapters were attached in a final 25-cycle PCR using Deep VentR polymerase. Before sequencing, amplicons of 200-500 bp were purified from gel using a QIAquick gel extraction kit. An Illumina HiSeq 2500 was used to sequence the TCRbeta amplicons with 250-bp paired-end reads. The authors' pipeline ran thus. Quality trimming of reads was performed with Trimmomatic v0.33, and paired reads were merged with FLASH v1.2.11 so that full CDR3 sequences could be recovered. MiGEC v1.2.1b assigned V, D and J germline segments to the rearranged TCRbeta sequences. Clonotype statistics and Shannon-Wiener diversity indices were calculated with VDJtools v1.0.0. Except for diversity analysis, only the 250 most abundant clonotypes of each sample were used in subsequent analyses to reduce sampling bias. TCRdb trimmed the raw reads at Q25, called clones with MiXCR and kept productive beta chains. Every CDR3 protein is listed once, alongside the most common genes and DNA of its rows. These V and J calls are TCRdb output, not the study's own analysis. The sample table holds about 130,000 distinct CDR3 sequences, of which around 60% were seen once. The ten largest make up 8% to 9% of the sample.

Inclusive of the bounding cysteine and phenylalanine, the CDR3 is 16 residues long. The DNA shown is the 48-base CDR3, in frame from base 1. In the germline V gene, CDR1 corresponds to SGHRS and CDR2 to YFSETQ. Input material: liver tumor tissue from sampling region 3. According to the study, the label for this sample's cell subset or site signals: tumor region T3, left-lateral pole. This TCR was recovered from a woman aged 60-75 years with primary liver carcinoma and hepatitis B virus infection. The sequence links TRBV5-1 to TRBJ2-1; 14 bases in the junction line up with TRBD2. The DNA sequence follows: TGCACCAGCAGCCCTGATGGGACTAGCGGGAGAATTGAGCAGTTCTTC. Its translation reads: CTSSPDGTSGRIEQFF.